This T cell receptor (beta chain) was found in a study of control samples from healthy donors and cancer patients. Germline V lookup: CDR1 SNHLY, CDR2 FYNNEI. The CDR3 is 13 residues long. In regard to this clone: One end of the junction varies from germline; a read error may be responsible.

The assay was immunoSEQ multiplex PCR, and TCRdb's table has in-frame clones only and misses some. Of 150,000 to 200,000 clones listed, around 91% are singletons. The TCR was taken from a woman in her forties or fifties in good health. The specimen was blood. V usage is TRBV2 and J usage is TRBJ2-2; D not certain. CDR3 loop: CASSEGYTGELFF. Written as DNA, the CDR3 is TGTGCCAGCAGCGAAGGGTACACCGGGGAGCTGTTTTTT.